The 18 T cell receptor beta chains in this list originate from one sample, sequenced in a study of T cell clusters in autoimmune cytopenias (dated by TCRdb to about 2019). The sample was run on an Illumina MiSeq. Multiplex PCR with a touch-down protocol amplified TRB rearrangements, with the TRB-A and TRB-B primer pools combined in a single tube. TCRdb reprocessed the reads; each CDR3 protein sequence makes one entry, and DNA is unavailable. The sample table gives 7,000 to 8,000 distinct CDR3 sequences. The ten largest clones add up to approximately 5% of the sample. TRB amplification used around 250 ng of peripheral blood genomic DNA, around 40,000 genome equivalents, per sample. Sequenced: peripheral blood. These receptors were collected from a human donor with an autoimmune cytopenia or autoimmune hepatitis (not recorded which).

V gene TRBV11-2 combines with J gene TRBJ2-7; TCRdb calls TRBD1, which cannot be checked without DNA. The CDR3 spans 18 residues. CDR1 is SGHAT and CDR2 is FQNNGV in the germline V gene. CDR3 in amino acids: CASSPPRGQGREGYEQYF.

This chain links TRBV12-3 or TRBV12-4 with TRBJ2-7. CDR3 length: 13 residues. CDR3 in amino acids: CASKQSISHEQYF.

This clonotype is deemed medium-sized by its frequency. The V and J genes are TRBV6-5 and TRBJ2-7. The CDR3 sequence is 13 residues long. Germline V gives CDR1 MNHEY, CDR2 SVGAGI. The CDR3 region is CASSYSSDYEQYF.

V gene TRBV18 combines with J gene TRBJ2-7; TCRdb selects TRBD2, and the lack of DNA leaves this call unchecked. This CDR3 has 20 residues. Germline CDR1 reads KGHSH; CDR2 reads LQKENI. The CDR3 is CASSPFLLSYLAGEDYEQYF.

The gene calls are TRBV28 and TRBJ2-2; the TCRdb call, TRBD2, lacks DNA for checking. Germline V lookup: CDR1 MDHEN, CDR2 SYDVKM. CDR3 length equals 15 residues. CDR3 residues: CASRLAGADTGELFF.

The chain couples TRBV24-1 to TRBJ2-7. The CDR3 is 16 amino acids. Germline lookup yields CDR1 KGHDR and CDR2 SFDVKD. CDR3 sequence reads: CATSALTRSGSYEQYF.

This clonotype is labeled medium-sized based on frequency. The chain's CDR3 is CASSLYYGYTF. The rearrangement uses TRBV7-2 and TRBJ1-2. The CDR3 is made up of 11 amino acids. Per germline, CDR1 SGHTA and CDR2 FQGNSA.

This chain links TRBV15 with TRBJ2-1; TCRdb's assignment of TRBD1 cannot be checked, as there is no DNA. Germline V gives CDR1 LNHNV, CDR2 YYDKDF (reference sequence). The CDR3 is 15 residues long. This CDR3 is CATSNRDGANNEQFF.

Considering frequency, this clonotype is medium-sized. The genes are TRBV7-9 and TRBJ2-2. The CDR3 extends over 12 amino acids. Germline loops: CDR1 SEHNR, CDR2 FQNEAQ (reference sequence). The CDR3 here is CASSLVPGELFF. The complete variable domain, with remaining parts taken from reference TRBV7-9 and TRBJ2-2, reads DTGVSQNPRHKITKRGQNVTFRCDPISEHNRLYWYRQTLGQGPEFLTYFQNEAQLEKSRLLSDRFSAERPKGSFSTLEIQRTEQGDSAMYLCASSLVPGELFFGEGSRLTVL.

The V gene is TRBV20-1, the J gene TRBJ2-3; lacking DNA, the TRBD1 call made by TCRdb goes unchecked. The CDR3 consists of 16 residues. Germline lookup yields CDR1 DFQATT and CDR2 SNEGSKA (reference sequence). Here the CDR3 reads CSASPDVGALTDTQYF.

The V gene is TRBV7-9, the J gene TRBJ2-1; the TCRdb D gene call, TRBD1, has no DNA to confirm it. Germline V gene lookup returns CDR1 SEHNR and CDR2 FQNEAQ (reference sequence). The CDR3 is made up of 16 amino acids. The CDR3 sequence: CASSVRAGAANNEQFF.

This chain joins TRBV6-5 and TRBJ2-5; TCRdb names TRBD1, which stays unverified in the absence of DNA. The CDR3 sequence is 15 residues long. Germline CDR1 and CDR2: MNHEY and SVGAGI. CDR3: CASSYVGADQETQYF.

The CDR3 loop reads CASQLGGLAKNIQYF. The chain couples TRBV28 to TRBJ2-4; TCRdb gives TRBD1 as the D gene, but with no DNA this cannot be confirmed. Germline loops: CDR1 MDHEN, CDR2 SYDVKM. The CDR3 loop spans 15 amino acids. The full variable domain, rest sourced from reference TRBV28 and TRBJ2-4, is DVKVTQSSRYLVKRTGEKVFLECVQDMDHENMFWYRQDPGLGLRLIYFSYDVKMKEKGDIPEGYSVSREKKERFSLILESASTNQTSMYLCASQLGGLAKNIQYFGAGTRLSVL.

The chain links TRBV5-1 to TRBJ1-1; TCRdb gives TRBD1 as the D gene, but with no DNA this cannot be confirmed. This CDR3 comprises 16 residues. Germline V gene lookup returns CDR1 SGHRS and CDR2 YFSETQ. The CDR3 loop is CASSFLTGAGNTEAFF.

The V and J genes are TRBV2 and TRBJ1-4. The CDR3 is 19 residues long. The germline V gene encodes CDR1 SNHLY and CDR2 FYNNEI. CDR3 protein: CASSESGLWTAATNEKLFF. Looking up the rest from reference TRBV2 and TRBJ1-4 gives the full variable domain: EPEVTQTPSHQVTQMGQEVILRCVPISNHLYFYWYRQILGQKVEFLVSFYNNEISEKSEIFDDQFSVERPDGSNFTLKIRSTKLEDSAMYFCASSESGLWTAATNEKLFFGSGTQLSVL.

V and J are TRBV11-2 and TRBJ2-1; TCRdb proposes TRBD2, but this gene call is untestable without DNA. The germline gives CDR1 SGHAT, CDR2 FQNNGV. The CDR3 loop spans 16 amino acids. CDR3: CASSSRTSYLSDEQFF. Looking up the rest from reference TRBV11-2 and TRBJ2-1 gives the full variable domain: EAGVAQSPRYKIIEKRQSVAFWCNPISGHATLYWYQQILGQGPKLLIQFQNNGVVDDSQLPKDRFSAERLKGVDSTLKIQPAKLEDSAVYLCASSSRTSYLSDEQFFGPGTRLTVL.

The V call is TRBV7-6, the J call TRBJ2-5; the TRBD1 assignment by TCRdb is unverifiable without DNA. The germline CDR1 and CDR2 sequences are SGHVS and FNYEAQ. The CDR3 is made up of 12 amino acids. The CDR3 reads CASSLREETQYF.

The rearrangement uses TRBV10-3 and TRBJ2-4; TCRdb's D gene call, TRBD1, goes unchecked for lack of DNA. This CDR3 has 14 residues. Germline V gives CDR1 ENHRY, CDR2 SYGVKD. CDR3 loop: CAISEGGAKNIQYF.